The next 21 T cell receptor beta chains were all read from a single sample in a study of CD8 T cells in ankylosing spondylitis (TCRdb year 2017). Overall study outcomes, separate from this receptor: Blood from ankylosing spondylitis patients appeared to be characterized by a TCR beta motif composed of about eight highly homologous amino acid variants.

Their antigens are not known. The library was prepared using 5' RACE. This sample was sequenced with an Illumina HiSeq 2500. Using fastp trimming at Q25 and MiXCR clonotype assembly, TCRdb reanalyzed the public sequencing data and kept in-frame beta chains. Entries that share a CDR3 protein sequence are merged under the most common genes and DNA. In all, the sample holds roughly 450,000 distinct CDR3 sequences, and 25% to 30% of those were seen once. In total, the top ten clones hold roughly 0.9% of the sample. What was sequenced was blood, either unsorted or a sorted T cell fraction (not recorded which). The receptors were gathered from a male donor with ankylosing spondylitis.

This clonotype was seen a few times. The chain uses TRBV20-1 and TRBJ2-1; TRBD2 matches at 11 bases. Germline V gene lookup returns CDR1 DFQATT and CDR2 SNEGSKA (reference sequence). Trimming at V came to 0 bases and at J to 4 bases, leaving 2 bases not matched to a gene. The CDR3 has 15 residues. The CDR3 loop is CSAREGTSGYNEQFF. The CDR3 bases are TGCAGTGCTAGAGAAGGGACTAGCGGTTACAATGAGCAGTTCTTC.

This chain uses TRBV14 with TRBJ2-1; unclear D gene. V was pared by 4 bases and J by 10 bases, with 14 bases between. The CDR3 contains 13 residues. The germline gives CDR1 SGHDN, CDR2 FVKESK. This CDR3 reads CASSLPDPQEQFF. The CDR3 DNA sequence: TGTGCCAGCAGCCTCCCGGACCCACAGGAGCAGTTCTTC.

The gene calls are TRBV2 and TRBJ2-5; weak D call: TRBD2 (5 bases). CDR1 and CDR2 (germline): SNHLY, FYNNEI. The V gene lost 2 bases and the J gene lost 5 bases, with 9 bases spanning the gap. This CDR3 has 13 amino acids. The CDR3 region has the DNA TGTGCCAGCAGTGAAACCGGGGTTGAGACCCAGTACTTC. Translation: CASSETGVETQYF. Variable domain in full (rest from reference TRBV2 and TRBJ2-5): EPEVTQTPSHQVTQMGQEVILRCVPISNHLYFYWYRQILGQKVEFLVSFYNNEISEKSEIFDDQFSVERPDGSNFTLKIRSTKLEDSAMYFCASSETGVETQYFGPGTRLLVL.

The rearrangement links TRBV7-2 to TRBJ1-1; D gene ambiguous. The CDR3 runs 15 residues. Trimming shortened V by 5 bases and J by 1 base, and 14 bases separated the two germline ends. Germline loops: CDR1 SGHTA, CDR2 FQGNSA. The CDR3 reads CASSPAPKGNTEAFF. The CDR3 region has the DNA TGTGCCAGCAGCCCTGCCCCCAAGGGGAACACTGAAGCTTTCTTT.

This chain uses TRBV20-1 with TRBJ2-1; TRBD2 might be the D (5 bases). The CDR3 is 13 amino acids. Germline V gene sequence: CDR1 DFQATT, CDR2 SNEGSKA (reference sequence). The V and J ends lost 6 bases and 9 bases respectively, with 18 bases between them. CDR3 loop: CSAASSARSEQFF. The DNA of the CDR3 is TGCAGTGCCGCGAGTAGCGCCCGATCTGAGCAGTTCTTC.

This clonotype appeared a few times. This chain links TRBV3-1 with TRBJ1-2; no reliable D call. Trimming shortened V by 1 base and J by 11 bases, and 11 bases separated the two germline ends. Germline CDR1 LGHDT, CDR2 YNNKEL (reference sequence). The CDR3 sequence is 12 residues long. In DNA form, the CDR3 reads TGTGCCAGCAGCCAAGGGTCCCGCGGTTACACCTTC. This codes for CASSQGSRGYTF.

This clonotype was picked up a small number of times. The chain joins TRBV6-5 to TRBJ1-2, with D possibly matching TRBD1 (5 bases). V was pared by 0 bases and J by 1 base, with 12 bases between. This CDR3 has 16 residues. CDR1 is MNHEY, CDR2 SVGAGI, per germline. Here the CDR3 DNA reads TGTGCCAGCAGTTACTCGAGCCAGGGTAGTAACTATGGCTACACCTTC. Amino acids: CASSYSSQGSNYGYTF.

This clonotype was counted between two and nine times. The chain has TRBV5-1 and TRBJ2-7; a possible D gene is TRBD2 (5 bases). V lost 0 bases to trimming and J lost 5 bases, with 12 bases between them. CDR1 and CDR2 (germline): SGHRS, YFSETQ. The CDR3 contains 14 residues. The CDR3 DNA follows: TGCGCCAGCAGCTTGGCTCGGGGAAGAGACGAGCAGTACTTC. It translates to CASSLARGRDEQYF.

The table lists this clonotype with a few counts. The rearrangement uses TRBV5-1 and TRBJ2-7, with D unclear. Between the trimmed V and J ends, which lost 4 bases and 2 bases, there was a span of 13 bases. Germline V gene sequence: CDR1 SGHRS, CDR2 YFSETQ. This CDR3 region has 14 residues. The DNA for the CDR3 is TGCGCCAGCAGCGACGGGTCGGGTCCCTACGAGCAGTACTTC. Its protein product is CASSDGSGPYEQYF.

V and J are TRBV5-1 and TRBJ2-3, with D maybe TRBD2 (6 bases). This CDR3 comprises 16 residues. Germline assignment: CDR1 SGHRS and CDR2 YFSETQ. V was trimmed by 4 bases and J by 5 bases, leaving 20 bases between them. The CDR3 DNA sequence: TGCGCCAGCAGCGGGGCTTGGCGGGACGGTGGAGATACGCAGTATTTT. Translation: CASSGAWRDGGDTQYF.

The CDR3 DNA reads as TGTGCCAGCTCACAACTAGGGCCCAATGAAGCTTTCTTT. It specifies CASSQLGPNEAFF. The V and J genes are TRBV18 and TRBJ1-1, with unresolved D. The CDR3 covers 13 residues. In germline, CDR1 is KGHSH, CDR2 LQKENI. Trimming stripped 4 bases from V and 7 bases from J, with 13 bases between.

The V call is TRBV6-1, the J call TRBJ1-4, with 7 nucleotides matching TRBD1. Germline V gives CDR1 MNHNS, CDR2 SASEGT. With V trimmed by 6 bases and J by 5 bases, 9 bases remained unmatched. The CDR3 length is 15 residues. Here the CDR3 reads CASRNPGGLNEKLFF. CDR3 DNA: TGTGCCAGCAGGAATCCAGGGGGGTTGAATGAAAAACTGTTTTTT.

This chain uses TRBV7-2 with TRBJ1-4; the D gene is possibly TRBD1 (6 bases). Between the trimmed V and J ends, which lost 5 bases and 3 bases, there was a span of 16 bases. CDR1 SGHTA and CDR2 FQGNSA come from the germline V gene. There are 16 residues in the CDR3. The CDR3 region has the DNA TGTGCCAGCAGCCTGGACAGCAATGGGCCTAATGAAAAACTGTTTTTT. It specifies CASSLDSNGPNEKLFF.

The rearrangement links TRBV19 to TRBJ2-1; 10 nucleotides agree with TRBD2. Germline V lookup: CDR1 LNHDA, CDR2 SQIVND (reference sequence). Trimming removed 3 bases from V and 0 bases from J; junction bases left unmatched: 8. The CDR3 runs to 18 residues. Here the CDR3 DNA reads TGTGCCAGTAGTATCAGGCTAGCGGGAGTATCCTCCTACAATGAGCAGTTCTTC. Its protein product is CASSIRLAGVSSYNEQFF.

The CDR3 reads CASSQDSAGEGTEQFF. The DNA for the CDR3 is TGTGCCAGCAGCCAAGATTCAGCGGGAGAAGGAACTGAGCAGTTCTTC. This chain links TRBV4-2 with TRBJ2-1; 8 nucleotides agree with TRBD2. This CDR3 region has 16 residues. Trimming removed 0 bases from V and 9 bases from J; junction bases left unmatched: 10. CDR1 LGHNA and CDR2 YNFKEQ come from the germline V gene.

This chain uses TRBV10-3 with TRBJ1-5; 7 positions agree with TRBD1. The CDR3 runs 16 residues. Germline assignment: CDR1 ENHRY and CDR2 SYGVKD. V shed 0 bases, J shed 4 bases, and the junction held 6 bases outside the gene matches. The CDR3 sequence is CAISESARTGNQPQHF. The CDR3 DNA follows: TGTGCCATCAGTGAGTCGGCCCGGACAGGAAATCAGCCCCAGCATTTT.

The rearrangement links TRBV11-2 to TRBJ2-7; maybe TRBD2 (6 bases). Per the germline V gene, CDR1 is SGHAT and CDR2 is FQNNGV. The germline V and J ends were trimmed by 6 bases and 3 bases, with 18 bases remaining between them. The CDR3 loop spans 15 amino acids. The chain's CDR3 is CASSLQVGGVYEQYF. For the CDR3, the DNA is TGTGCCAGCAGTCTACAAGTGGGAGGTGTCTACGAGCAGTACTTC.

This clonotype was seen a few times. This rearrangement joins TRBV12-3 or TRBV12-4 to TRBJ2-1; 7 bases align to TRBD1. The J segment lost 15 bases and the V segment lost 2 bases, leaving 7 bases of the junction unmatched. CDR3 length equals 12 residues. The CDR3 sequence: CASSLREGGSFF. The CDR3 bases are TGTGCCAGCAGTTTAAGAGAAGGGGGCTCGTTCTTC.

The chain uses TRBV5-1 and TRBJ2-7; TRBD2 aligns across 11 bases. This CDR3 is built from 16 residues. Germline trimming cut 2 bases from V and 6 bases from J; bases unmatched to any gene: 10. Germline V lookup: CDR1 SGHRS, CDR2 YFSETQ. In nucleotides, the CDR3 is TGCGCCAGCAGCTTAACTAGCGGGAGTCGGTACGGCGAGCAGTACTTC. It specifies CASSLTSGSRYGEQYF.

This clonotype occurred a few times. The rearrangement links TRBV3-1 to TRBJ1-4; TRBD1 agrees at 7 bases. The CDR3 is made up of 15 amino acids. V was clipped by 0 bases and J by 4 bases; unmatched bases: 2. Per germline, CDR1 LGHDT and CDR2 YNNKEL (reference sequence). CDR3: CASSQDRGLNEKLFF. Written as DNA, the CDR3 is TGTGCCAGCAGCCAAGATAGGGGGCTTAATGAAAAACTGTTTTTT.

A single count supports this clonotype. The J gene is TRBJ2-3, the V gene TRBV7-8, with no clear D. The CDR3 spans 15 residues. Germline V gene data show CDR1 as SGHVS and CDR2 as FQNEAQ. V was pared by 3 bases and J by 6 bases, with 16 bases between. Here the CDR3 DNA reads TGTGCCAGCAGCTTCCCTGACAAAAGGTCCGATACGCAGTATTTT. Protein: CASSFPDKRSDTQYF.